What follows are 23 T cell receptor beta chains derived from one specimen sequenced in a study of shared clonotypes between healthy human individuals. Assay: immunoSEQ multiplex PCR; the TCRdb copy retains only in-frame clones and omits some. The table shows 1.5 million to 2.5 million clones, with approximately 94% occurring only once. CD45RO-negative, CCR7-selected cells formed the naive CD8 fraction, which excluded terminally differentiated effector memory CD45RA+ cells. Sequenced sample: naive CD8+ T cells sorted from blood. The receptors were sampled from a man between 18 and 35 years old in good health.

The rearrangement links TRBV15 to TRBJ1-1; weak D call: TRBD1 (5 bases). CDR3 size: 14 residues. Trimming took off 5 bases at V and 0 bases at J, with 10 bases between the two ends. Germline V gene lookup returns CDR1 LNHNV and CDR2 YYDKDF (reference sequence). CDR3 protein: CATSVPGLNTEAFF. The CDR3, as DNA: TGTGCCACCAGCGTTCCAGGGTTGAACACTGAAGCTTTCTTT.

As for this clone: Other DNA sequences of this sample code for an identical CDR3. The chain uses TRBV27 and TRBJ2-1; TRBD1 matches 7 bases. Germline assignment: CDR1 MNHEY and CDR2 SMNVEV (reference sequence). Germline trimming cut 4 bases from V and 6 bases from J; bases unmatched to any gene: 6. This CDR3 has 14 amino acids. CDR3 sequence: CASSSRQGGNEQFF. The DNA of the CDR3 is TGTGCCAGCAGTTCTCGACAGGGCGGCAATGAGCAGTTCTTC.

This clone is a singleton in its sample. This rearrangement joins TRBV10-3 to TRBJ2-7; TRBD2 matches at 7 bases. The CDR3 consists of 14 residues. Germline CDR1 is ENHRY and CDR2 is SYGVKD. The V segment lost 4 bases and the J segment 2 bases; nucleotides outside the gene matches: 5. This CDR3 is CAISAPGGAYEQYF. CDR3 DNA sequence: TGTGCCATCAGTGCCCCGGGGGGAGCCTACGAGCAGTACTTC.

This rearrangement joins TRBV14 to TRBJ2-7; D possibly matches TRBD1 or TRBD2 (5 bases each). The CDR3 runs to 14 residues. The ends were cut back, 4 bases at V and 5 bases at J, with 15 bases in the middle. The germline V gene encodes CDR1 SGHDN and CDR2 FVKESK. CDR3: CASSPIGLGDEQYF. The CDR3 coding sequence is TGTGCCAGCAGCCCCATTGGCCTGGGGGACGAGCAGTACTTC.

A word on this clone: The same CDR3 can be traced to other DNA sequences in this sample. CDR3 loop: CASSTGASYEQYF. CDR3 bases: TGCGCCAGCAGCACGGGAGCTTCCTACGAGCAGTACTTC. V and J are TRBV4-1 and TRBJ2-7, with a possible D match to TRBD2 (6 bases). Germline loops: CDR1 MGHRA, CDR2 YSYEKL. V was cut by 5 bases and J by 1 base, with 9 bases left in between. The CDR3 spans 13 residues.

V is TRBV20-1 and J is TRBJ1-3, with no clear D. CDR1 is DFQATT, CDR2 SNEGSKA, per germline (reference sequence). Trimming pared 3 bases from V and 4 bases from J, leaving 4 bases between. The CDR3 is made up of 11 amino acids. The CDR3 DNA is TGCAGTGCTAGGGTGGGAAACACCATATATTTT. Encoded protein: CSARVGNTIYF.

V gene TRBV25-1 combines with J gene TRBJ2-1, with D possibly being TRBD2 (6 bases). The CDR3 spans 13 residues. Germline V gives CDR1 MGHDK, CDR2 SYGVNS. Deletions cut 2 bases from V and 6 bases from J, with 8 bases between. CDR3 sequence: CASSEGLTNEQFF. CDR3 DNA sequence: TGTGCCAGCAGTGAAGGACTAACCAATGAGCAGTTCTTC.

This chain links TRBV7-6 with TRBJ1-4, with 7 bases that match TRBD1. Trimming took 5 bases from V and 5 from J; bases not matched to a gene: 2. The CDR3 contains 13 residues. Germline values: CDR1 SGHVS, CDR2 FNYEAQ. The CDR3 loop reads CASSDRVNEKLFF. The CDR3 bases are TGTGCCAGCAGCGACAGGGTAAATGAAAAACTGTTTTTT.

Concerning this clone itself: This CDR3 is also generated by other DNA sequences in the sample. The chain carries TRBV2 and TRBJ1-1; unclear D gene. Germline values: CDR1 SNHLY, CDR2 FYNNEI. CDR3 length: 11 amino acids. V lost 3 bases and J lost 4, with 3 bases in between. In DNA form, the CDR3 reads TGTGCCAGCAGTGAGGGCACTGAAGCTTTCTTT. As protein: CASSEGTEAFF.

The chain combines TRBV6-1 with TRBJ2-2; unclear D gene. Between the trimmed V and J ends, which lost 2 bases and 0 bases, there was a span of 10 bases. The CDR3 is 16 amino acids. Germline CDR1 reads MNHNS; CDR2 reads SASEGT. The CDR3 reads CASSELVLANTGELFF. DNA of the CDR3: TGTGCCAGCAGTGAACTTGTGCTAGCGAACACCGGGGAGCTGTTTTTT.

The chain links TRBV7-9 to TRBJ2-7, with 8 nucleotides matching TRBD1. Germline assignment: CDR1 SEHNR and CDR2 FQNEAQ (reference sequence). J lost 4 bases, V lost 1 base, and 9 bases had no gene match. The CDR3 contains 16 residues. The CDR3 loop is CASSLVLAGGAYEQYF. DNA for the CDR3: TGTGCCAGCAGCTTAGTCCTCGCAGGGGGCGCGTACGAGCAGTACTTC.

This clone was observed a single time. The V and J genes are TRBV27 and TRBJ1-1, with a possible D match to TRBD1 (5 bases). The CDR3 covers 16 residues. In germline, CDR1 is MNHEY, CDR2 SMNVEV (reference sequence). The V end was cut by 8 bases, the J end by 2 bases, with 21 bases between. The chain's CDR3 is CASGNLGVSGNTEAFF. The CDR3, as DNA: TGTGCCAGCGGGAATTTAGGGGTCTCGGGAAACACTGAAGCTTTCTTT.

This sequence joins TRBV5-1 and TRBJ2-1; D is unclear. The germline V gene has CDR1 SGHRS and CDR2 YFSETQ. The ends were cut back, 0 bases at V and 5 bases at J, with 6 bases in the middle. The length of the CDR3 is 13 residues. CDR3: CASSLAPNNEQFF. The CDR3, as DNA: TGCGCCAGCAGCTTGGCGCCGAACAATGAGCAGTTCTTC.

This chain connects TRBV4-1 to TRBJ1-4; 8 bases are a match to TRBD1. This CDR3 is built from 14 residues. With V trimmed by 3 bases and J by 8 bases, 5 bases remained unmatched. Germline lookup yields CDR1 MGHRA and CDR2 YSYEKL. CDR3 coding DNA: TGCGCCAGCAGCCATACACAGGGGGTGGAAAAACTGTTTTTT. It specifies CASSHTQGVEKLFF.

The V and J genes are TRBV4-1 and TRBJ2-7; 13 bases fit TRBD2. The CDR3 length is 17 residues. The V gene's germline CDR1 is MGHRA and CDR2 YSYEKL. V was clipped by 4 bases and J by 4 bases; unmatched bases: 10. Written as DNA, the CDR3 is TGCGCCAGCAGCCCCTTAGGACTAGCGGGGGAGTTTTACGAGCAGTACTTC. This codes for CASSPLGLAGEFYEQYF.

In the case of this clone: The same CDR3 can be traced to other DNA sequences in this sample. The chain couples TRBV5-6 to TRBJ2-7; D remains unclear. Trimming took 2 bases from V and 2 from J, leaving 5 bases between them. The germline V gene has CDR1 SGHDT and CDR2 YYEEEE. The CDR3 consists of 12 residues. The CDR3 DNA follows: TGTGCCAGCAGCTTTCAAGCCTACGAGCAGTACTTC. This sequence encodes CASSFQAYEQYF.

The chain is built from TRBV11-2 and TRBJ2-1, with 12 bases aligning to TRBD2. V shed 5 bases, J shed 4 bases, and the junction held 3 bases outside the gene matches. The CDR3 is 15 amino acids. Looked up from germline, CDR1 is SGHAT and CDR2 is FQNNGV. The CDR3 nucleotides are TGTGCCAGCAGCAAGACTAGCGGGGGTTACAATGAGCAGTTCTTC. Protein sequence: CASSKTSGGYNEQFF.

Only one count was recorded for this clone. This chain joins TRBV7-9 and TRBJ1-2; no reliable D call. This CDR3 has 13 residues. Germline values: CDR1 SEHNR, CDR2 FQNEAQ (reference sequence). The V end lost 3 bases, the J end lost 4 bases, and 9 bases lay between the germline ends. The DNA for the CDR3 is TGTGCCAGCAGCTTTTTGGTGCGCTATGGCTACACCTTC. It encodes CASSFLVRYGYTF. Filled out from reference TRBV7-9 and TRBJ1-2, the complete variable domain reads DTGVSQNPRHKITKRGQNVTFRCDPISEHNRLYWYRQTLGQGPEFLTYFQNEAQLEKSRLLSDRFSAERPKGSFSTLEIQRTEQGDSAMYLCASSFLVRYGYTFGSGTRLTVV.

This chain uses TRBV9 with TRBJ2-5, with 11 nucleotides matching TRBD2. The V gene end was trimmed by 3 bases and the J gene end by 5 bases; junction bases not matched to a gene: 15. The CDR3 has 18 residues. Germline V gene sequence: CDR1 SGDLS, CDR2 YYNGEE. CDR3 DNA: TGTGCCAGCAGCGGTAGCGGGGGGGTTGTTTTGCGCGAGGAGACCCAGTACTTC. It is translated as CASSGSGGVVLREETQYF.

A remark on this clone: The same CDR3 can be traced to other DNA sequences in this sample. The chain joins TRBV27 to TRBJ1-2; maybe TRBD1 (5 bases). Trimming removed 4 bases at V and 0 bases at J, with 9 bases between. CDR3 length equals 14 residues. Germline V CDR1 and CDR2: MNHEY, SMNVEV (reference sequence). The CDR3 is CASSYQGANYGYTF. For the CDR3, the DNA is TGTGCCAGCAGTTATCAGGGTGCTAACTATGGCTACACCTTC.

The CDR3: CASSSPTGQETQYF. The CDR3 DNA sequence: TGTGCCAGCAGCTCCCCGACAGGACAAGAGACCCAGTACTTC. The rearrangement uses TRBV7-2 and TRBJ2-5; D perhaps matches TRBD1 (6 bases). The CDR3 extends over 14 amino acids. The V gene's germline CDR1 is SGHTA and CDR2 FQGNSA. The V end was cut by 4 bases, the J end by 2 bases, with 11 bases between.

The chain joins TRBV13 to TRBJ2-7, with D possibly TRBD2 on 8 matching bases. Germline values: CDR1 PRHDT, CDR2 FYEKMQ (reference sequence). The ends were cut back, 1 base at V and 5 bases at J, with 18 bases in the middle. The CDR3 totals 16 residues. CDR3 protein: CASSLVESGGGHEQYF. The CDR3, as DNA: TGTGCCAGCAGCTTAGTCGAGTCGGGAGGGGGCCACGAGCAGTACTTC.

The chain uses TRBV7-6 and TRBJ2-7, with a possible D match to TRBD2 (6 bases). With 6 bases removed from V and 5 bases from J, the gap between germline ends came to 14 bases. CDR1 and CDR2 from the germline V gene are SGHVS and FNYEAQ. There are 13 residues in the CDR3. The DNA of the CDR3 is TGTGCCAGCAGTTCGGGGGACTTCGACGAGCAGTACTTC. Translated, it gives CASSSGDFDEQYF.